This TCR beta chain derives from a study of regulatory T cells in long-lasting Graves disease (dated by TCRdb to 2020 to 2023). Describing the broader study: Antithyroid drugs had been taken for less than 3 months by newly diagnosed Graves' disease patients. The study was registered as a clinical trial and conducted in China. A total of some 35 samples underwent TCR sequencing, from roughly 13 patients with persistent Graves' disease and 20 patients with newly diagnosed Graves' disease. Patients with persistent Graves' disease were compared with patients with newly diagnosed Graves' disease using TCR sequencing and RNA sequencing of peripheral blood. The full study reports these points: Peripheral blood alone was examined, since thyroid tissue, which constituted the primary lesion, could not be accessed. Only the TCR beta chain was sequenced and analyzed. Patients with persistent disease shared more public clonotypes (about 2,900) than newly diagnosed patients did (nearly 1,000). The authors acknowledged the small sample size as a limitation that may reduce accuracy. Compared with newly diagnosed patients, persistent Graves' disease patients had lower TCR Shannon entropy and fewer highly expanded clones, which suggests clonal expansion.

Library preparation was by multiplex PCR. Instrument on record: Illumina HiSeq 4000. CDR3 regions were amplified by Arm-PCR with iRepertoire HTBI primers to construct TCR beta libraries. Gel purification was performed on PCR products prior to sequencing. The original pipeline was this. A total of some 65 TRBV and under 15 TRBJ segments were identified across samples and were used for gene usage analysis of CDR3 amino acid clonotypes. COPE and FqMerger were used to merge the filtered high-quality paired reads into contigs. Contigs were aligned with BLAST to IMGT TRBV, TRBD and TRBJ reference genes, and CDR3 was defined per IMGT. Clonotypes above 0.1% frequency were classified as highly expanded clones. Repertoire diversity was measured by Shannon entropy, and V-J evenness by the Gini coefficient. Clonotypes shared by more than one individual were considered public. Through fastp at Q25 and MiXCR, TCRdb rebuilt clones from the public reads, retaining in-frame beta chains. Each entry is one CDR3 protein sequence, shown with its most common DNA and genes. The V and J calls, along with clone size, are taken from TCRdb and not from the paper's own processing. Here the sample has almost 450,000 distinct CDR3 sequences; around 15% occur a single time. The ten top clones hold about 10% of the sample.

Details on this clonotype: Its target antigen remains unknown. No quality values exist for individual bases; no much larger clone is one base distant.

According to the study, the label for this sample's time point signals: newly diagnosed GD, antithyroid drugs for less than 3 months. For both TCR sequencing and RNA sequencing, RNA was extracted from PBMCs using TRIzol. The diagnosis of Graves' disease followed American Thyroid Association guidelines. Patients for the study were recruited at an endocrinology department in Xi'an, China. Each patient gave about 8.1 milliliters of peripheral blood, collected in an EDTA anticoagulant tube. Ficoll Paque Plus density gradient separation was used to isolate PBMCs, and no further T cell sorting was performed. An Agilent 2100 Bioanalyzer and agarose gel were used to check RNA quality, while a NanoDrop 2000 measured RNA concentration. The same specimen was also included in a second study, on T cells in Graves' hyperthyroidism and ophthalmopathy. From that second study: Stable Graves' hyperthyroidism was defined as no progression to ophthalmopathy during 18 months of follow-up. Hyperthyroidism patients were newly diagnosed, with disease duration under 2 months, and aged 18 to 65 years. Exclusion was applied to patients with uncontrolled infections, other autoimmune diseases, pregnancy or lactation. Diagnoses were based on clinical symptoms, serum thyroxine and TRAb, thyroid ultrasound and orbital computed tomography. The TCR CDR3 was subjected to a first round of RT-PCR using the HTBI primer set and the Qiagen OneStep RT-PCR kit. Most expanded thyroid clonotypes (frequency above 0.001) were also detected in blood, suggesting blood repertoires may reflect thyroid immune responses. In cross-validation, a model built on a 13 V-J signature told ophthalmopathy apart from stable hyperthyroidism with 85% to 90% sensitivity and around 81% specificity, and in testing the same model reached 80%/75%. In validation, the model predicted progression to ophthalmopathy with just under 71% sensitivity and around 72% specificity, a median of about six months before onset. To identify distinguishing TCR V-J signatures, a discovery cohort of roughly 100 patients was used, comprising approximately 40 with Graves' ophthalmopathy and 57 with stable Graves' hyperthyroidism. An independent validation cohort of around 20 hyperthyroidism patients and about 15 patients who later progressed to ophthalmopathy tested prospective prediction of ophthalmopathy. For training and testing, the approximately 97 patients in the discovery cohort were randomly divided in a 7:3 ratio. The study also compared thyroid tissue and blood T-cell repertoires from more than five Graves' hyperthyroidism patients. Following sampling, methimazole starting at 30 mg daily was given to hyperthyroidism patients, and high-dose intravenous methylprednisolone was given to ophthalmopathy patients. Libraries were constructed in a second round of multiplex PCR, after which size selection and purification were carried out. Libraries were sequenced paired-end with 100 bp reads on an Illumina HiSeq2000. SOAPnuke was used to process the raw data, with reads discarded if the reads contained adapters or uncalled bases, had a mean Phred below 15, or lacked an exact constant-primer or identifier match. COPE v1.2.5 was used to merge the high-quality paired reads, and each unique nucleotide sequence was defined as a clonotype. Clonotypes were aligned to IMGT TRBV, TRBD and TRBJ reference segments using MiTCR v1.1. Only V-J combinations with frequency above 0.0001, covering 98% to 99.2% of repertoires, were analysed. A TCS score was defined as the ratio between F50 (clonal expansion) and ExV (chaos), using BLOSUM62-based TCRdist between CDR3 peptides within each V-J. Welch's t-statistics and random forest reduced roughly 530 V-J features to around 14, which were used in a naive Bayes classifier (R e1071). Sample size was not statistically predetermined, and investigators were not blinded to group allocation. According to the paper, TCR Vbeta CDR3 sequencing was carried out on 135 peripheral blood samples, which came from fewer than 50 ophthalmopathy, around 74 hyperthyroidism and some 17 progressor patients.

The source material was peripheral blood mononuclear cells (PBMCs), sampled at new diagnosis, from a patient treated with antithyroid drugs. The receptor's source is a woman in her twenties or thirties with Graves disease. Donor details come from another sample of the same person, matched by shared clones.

CDR3 protein: CASSEYGAGASYEQYF. In nucleotide form, the sequence is TGCGCCAGCAGTGAGTATGGGGCAGGGGCGTCCTACGAGCAGTACTTC. The V gene is TRBV10-1 and the J gene is TRBJ2-7, with a weak D call of TRBD1 (6 bases match). The CDR3 goes from the cysteine to the phenylalanine over 16 residues. CDR3 DNA is the only sequence kept; it has 48 bases, read in frame from the first base. The germline V gene (reference sequence) yields WNHNN for CDR1 and SYGVQD for CDR2. The trim is 1 base for V and 1 base for J, with a gap of 14 bases between the germline ends.